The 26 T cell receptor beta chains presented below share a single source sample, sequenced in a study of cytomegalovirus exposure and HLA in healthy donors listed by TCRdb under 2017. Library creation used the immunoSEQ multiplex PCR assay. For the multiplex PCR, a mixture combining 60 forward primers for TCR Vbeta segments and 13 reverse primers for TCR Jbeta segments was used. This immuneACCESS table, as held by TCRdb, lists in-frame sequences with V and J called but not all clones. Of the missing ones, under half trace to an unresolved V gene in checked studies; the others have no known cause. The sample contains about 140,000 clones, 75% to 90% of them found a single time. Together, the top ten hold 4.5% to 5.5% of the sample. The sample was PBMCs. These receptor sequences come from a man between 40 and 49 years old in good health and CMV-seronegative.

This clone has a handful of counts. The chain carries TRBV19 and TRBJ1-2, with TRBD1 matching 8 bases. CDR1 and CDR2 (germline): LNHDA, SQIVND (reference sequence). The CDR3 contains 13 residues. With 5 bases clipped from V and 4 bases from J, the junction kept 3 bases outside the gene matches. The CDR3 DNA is TGTGCCAGTAGTGACAGGGGTTCCTATGGCTACACCTTC. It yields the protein CASSDRGSYGYTF. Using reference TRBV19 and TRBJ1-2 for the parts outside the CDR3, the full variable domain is DGGITQSPKYLFRKEGQNVTLSCEQNLNHDAMYWYRQDPGQGLRLIYYSQIVNDFQKGDIAEGYSVSREKKESFPLTVTSAQKNPTAFYLCASSDRGSYGYTFGSGTRLTVV.

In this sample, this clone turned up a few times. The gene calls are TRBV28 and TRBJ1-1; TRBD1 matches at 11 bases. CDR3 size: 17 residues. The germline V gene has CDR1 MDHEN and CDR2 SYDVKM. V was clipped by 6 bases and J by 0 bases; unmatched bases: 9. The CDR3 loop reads CASRKPGTGGMNTEAFF. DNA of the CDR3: TGTGCCAGCAGGAAACCCGGGACAGGGGGAATGAACACTGAAGCTTTCTTT.

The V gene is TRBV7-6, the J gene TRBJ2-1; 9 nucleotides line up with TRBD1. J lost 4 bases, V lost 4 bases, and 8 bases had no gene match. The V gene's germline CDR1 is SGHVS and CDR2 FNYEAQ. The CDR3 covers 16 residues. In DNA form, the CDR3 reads TGTGCCAGCAGCTCCACAGGGGGCCCCCTGTACAATGAGCAGTTCTTC. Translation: CASSSTGGPLYNEQFF.

The CDR3: CASSLGQGGQSEAFF. CDR3 bases: TGTGCCAGCAGCTTAGGGCAGGGGGGACAGAGTGAAGCTTTCTTT. J is TRBJ1-1 and V is TRBV7-9; TRBD1 matches 7 bases. The CDR3 length is 15 residues. Germline V gives CDR1 SEHNR, CDR2 FQNEAQ (reference sequence). The ends lost 1 base at V and 7 bases at J; junction bases unmatched: 9.

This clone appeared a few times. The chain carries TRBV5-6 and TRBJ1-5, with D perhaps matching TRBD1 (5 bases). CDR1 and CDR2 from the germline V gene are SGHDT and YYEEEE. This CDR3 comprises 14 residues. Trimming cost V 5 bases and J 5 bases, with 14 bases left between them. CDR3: CASRHSGDHQPQHF. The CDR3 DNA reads TGTGCCAGCAGGCACAGCGGGGACCATCAGCCCCAGCATTTT.

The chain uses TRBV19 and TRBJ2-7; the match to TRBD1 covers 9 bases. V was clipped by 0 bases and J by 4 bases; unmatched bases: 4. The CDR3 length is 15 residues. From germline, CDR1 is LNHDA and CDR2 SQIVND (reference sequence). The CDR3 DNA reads TGTGCCAGTAGTATAGAACAGGGGGCGCGATACGAGCAGTACTTC. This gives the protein CASSIEQGARYEQYF.

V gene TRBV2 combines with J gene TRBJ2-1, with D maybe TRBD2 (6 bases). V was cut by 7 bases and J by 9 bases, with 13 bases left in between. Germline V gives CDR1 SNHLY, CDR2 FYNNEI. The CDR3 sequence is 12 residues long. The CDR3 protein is CASNILGGEQFF. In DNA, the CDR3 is TGTGCCAGCAATATCCTGGGAGGTGAGCAGTTCTTC.

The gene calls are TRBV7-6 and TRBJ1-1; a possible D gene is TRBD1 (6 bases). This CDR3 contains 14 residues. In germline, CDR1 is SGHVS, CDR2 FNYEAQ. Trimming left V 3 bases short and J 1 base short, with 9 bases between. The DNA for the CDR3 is TGTGCCAGCAGCTTTACACAGGGGAACACTGAAGCTTTCTTT. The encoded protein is CASSFTQGNTEAFF. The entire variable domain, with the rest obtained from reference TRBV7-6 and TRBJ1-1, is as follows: GAGVSQSPRYKVTKRGQDVALRCDPISGHVSLYWYRQALGQGPEFLTYFNYEAQQDKSGLPNDRFSAERPEGSISTLTIQRTEQRDSAMYRCASSFTQGNTEAFFGQGTRLTVV.

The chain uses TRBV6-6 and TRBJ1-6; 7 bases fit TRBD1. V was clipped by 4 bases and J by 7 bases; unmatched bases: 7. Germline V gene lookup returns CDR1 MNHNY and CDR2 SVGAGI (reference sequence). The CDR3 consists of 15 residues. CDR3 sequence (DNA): TGTGCCAGCAGTTCAAAGGGACAGAGGAATTCACCCCTCCACTTT. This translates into CASSSKGQRNSPLHF.

In DNA form, the CDR3 reads TGTGCCAGCAACCAGGGGGGCTCCTACAATGAGCAGTTCTTC. Translation: CASNQGGSYNEQFF. This chain joins TRBV6-6 and TRBJ2-1, with a possible D match to TRBD1 (7 bases). Trimming cost V 7 bases and J 0 bases, with 10 bases left between them. There are 14 residues in the CDR3. Germline lookup yields CDR1 MNHNY and CDR2 SVGAGI (reference sequence).

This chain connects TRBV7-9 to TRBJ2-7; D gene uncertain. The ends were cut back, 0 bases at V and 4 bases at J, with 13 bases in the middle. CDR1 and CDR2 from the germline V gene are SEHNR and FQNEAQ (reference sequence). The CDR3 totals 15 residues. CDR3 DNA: TGTGCCAGCAGCTTAGCGTTCGGAGACGTATACGAGCAGTACTTC. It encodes CASSLAFGDVYEQYF.

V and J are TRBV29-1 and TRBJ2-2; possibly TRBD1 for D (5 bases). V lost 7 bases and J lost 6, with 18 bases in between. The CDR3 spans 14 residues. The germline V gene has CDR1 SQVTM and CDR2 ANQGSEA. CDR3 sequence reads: CSAPNGHKAGELFF. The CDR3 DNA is TGCAGCGCCCCAAACGGACATAAGGCCGGGGAGCTGTTTTTT.

CDR3 sequence: CASRGTGANTEAFF. CDR3 DNA sequence: TGTGCCAGTAGGGGCACAGGGGCTAACACTGAAGCTTTCTTT. The chain carries TRBV19 and TRBJ1-1, with 7 bases matching TRBD1. CDR1 is LNHDA, CDR2 SQIVND, per germline (reference sequence). Trimming at V came to 6 bases and at J to 2 bases, leaving 6 bases not matched to a gene. This CDR3 contains 14 residues.

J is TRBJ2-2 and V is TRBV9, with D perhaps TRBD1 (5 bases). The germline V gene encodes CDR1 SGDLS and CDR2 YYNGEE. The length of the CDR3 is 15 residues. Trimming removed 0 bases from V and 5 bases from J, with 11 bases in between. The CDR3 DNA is TGTGCCAGCAGCGTAGAGGCAGGGTGGACCGGGGAGCTGTTTTTT. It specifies CASSVEAGWTGELFF.

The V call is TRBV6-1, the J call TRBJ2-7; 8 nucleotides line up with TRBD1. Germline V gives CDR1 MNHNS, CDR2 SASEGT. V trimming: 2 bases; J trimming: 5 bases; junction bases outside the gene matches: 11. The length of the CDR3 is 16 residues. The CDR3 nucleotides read TGTGCCAGCAGTGAACAAGTGGGGCGGACAGGGAACGAGCAGTACTTC. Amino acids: CASSEQVGRTGNEQYF.

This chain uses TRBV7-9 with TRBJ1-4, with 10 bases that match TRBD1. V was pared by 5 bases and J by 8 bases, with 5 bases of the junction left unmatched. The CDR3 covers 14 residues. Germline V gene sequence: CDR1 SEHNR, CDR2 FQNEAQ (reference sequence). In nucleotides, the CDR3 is TGTGCCAGCAGCCCAATGGACAGGGGGGAAAAACTGTTTTTT. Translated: CASSPMDRGEKLFF. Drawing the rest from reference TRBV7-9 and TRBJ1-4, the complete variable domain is DTGVSQNPRHKITKRGQNVTFRCDPISEHNRLYWYRQTLGQGPEFLTYFQNEAQLEKSRLLSDRFSAERPKGSFSTLEIQRTEQGDSAMYLCASSPMDRGEKLFFGSGTQLSVL.

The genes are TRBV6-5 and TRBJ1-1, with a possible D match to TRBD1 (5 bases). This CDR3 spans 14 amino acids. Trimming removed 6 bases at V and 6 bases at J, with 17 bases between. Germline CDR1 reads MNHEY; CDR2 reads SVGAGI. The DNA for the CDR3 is TGTGCCAGCAGCAACCCAGGGTCTAGGGCTGAAGCTTTCTTT. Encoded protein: CASSNPGSRAEAFF.

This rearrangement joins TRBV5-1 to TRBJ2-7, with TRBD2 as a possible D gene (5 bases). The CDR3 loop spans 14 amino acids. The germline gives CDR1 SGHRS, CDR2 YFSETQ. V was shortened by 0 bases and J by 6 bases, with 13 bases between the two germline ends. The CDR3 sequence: CASSLVLFEGEQYF. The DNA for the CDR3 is TGCGCCAGCAGCTTGGTACTATTCGAGGGCGAGCAGTACTTC.

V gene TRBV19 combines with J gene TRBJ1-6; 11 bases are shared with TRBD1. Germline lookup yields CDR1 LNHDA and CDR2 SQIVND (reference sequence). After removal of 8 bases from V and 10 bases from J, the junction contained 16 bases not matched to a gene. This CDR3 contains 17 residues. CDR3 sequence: CASAGTGGSVRFSPLHF. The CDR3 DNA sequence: TGTGCCAGTGCCGGGACAGGGGGTTCAGTAAGGTTCTCACCCCTCCACTTT.

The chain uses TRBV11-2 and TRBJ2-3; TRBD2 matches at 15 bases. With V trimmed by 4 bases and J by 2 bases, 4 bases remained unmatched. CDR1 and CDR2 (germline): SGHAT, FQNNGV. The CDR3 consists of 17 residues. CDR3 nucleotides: TGTGCCAGCAGCTCAGGACTAGCGGGGGGGTTCACAGATACGCAGTATTTT. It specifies CASSSGLAGGFTDTQYF.

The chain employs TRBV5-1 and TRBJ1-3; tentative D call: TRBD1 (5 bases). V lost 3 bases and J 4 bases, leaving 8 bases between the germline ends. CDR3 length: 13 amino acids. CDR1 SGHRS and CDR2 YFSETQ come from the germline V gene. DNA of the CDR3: TGCGCCAGCAGCTGGGGCCCCGGAAACACCATATATTTT. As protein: CASSWGPGNTIYF. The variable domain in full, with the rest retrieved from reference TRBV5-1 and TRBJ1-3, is KAGVTQTPRYLIKTRGQQVTLSCSPISGHRSVSWYQQTPGQGLQFLFEYFSETQRNKGNFPGRFSGRQFSNSRSEMNVSTLELGDSALYLCASSWGPGNTIYFGEGSWLTVV.

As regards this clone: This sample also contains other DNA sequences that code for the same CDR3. The CDR3 is CASSVESNTEAFF. CDR3 sequence (DNA): TGTGCCAGCAGCGTCGAGTCGAACACTGAAGCTTTCTTT. This chain joins TRBV9 and TRBJ1-1; D not certain. Trimming removed 2 bases from V and 1 base from J, with 6 bases in between. CDR1 is SGDLS, CDR2 YYNGEE, per germline. CDR3 length equals 13 residues.

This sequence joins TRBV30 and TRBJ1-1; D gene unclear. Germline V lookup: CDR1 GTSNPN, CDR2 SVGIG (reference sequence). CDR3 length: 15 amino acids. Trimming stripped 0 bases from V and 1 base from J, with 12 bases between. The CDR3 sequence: CAWSVHPPSNTEAFF. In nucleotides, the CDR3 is TGTGCCTGGAGTGTACACCCTCCTTCGAACACTGAAGCTTTCTTT.

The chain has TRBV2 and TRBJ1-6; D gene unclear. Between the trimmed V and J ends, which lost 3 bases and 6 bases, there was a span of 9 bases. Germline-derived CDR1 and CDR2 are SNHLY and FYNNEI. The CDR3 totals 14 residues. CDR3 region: CASSDIGVNSPLHF. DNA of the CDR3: TGTGCCAGCAGTGATATAGGAGTTAATTCACCCCTCCACTTT.

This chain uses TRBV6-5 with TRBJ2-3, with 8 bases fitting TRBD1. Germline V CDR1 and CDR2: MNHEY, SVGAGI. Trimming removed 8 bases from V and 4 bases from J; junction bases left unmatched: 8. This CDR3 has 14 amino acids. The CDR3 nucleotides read TGTGCCAGCCGACCCAGGGGGCGCCCAGATACGCAGTATTTT. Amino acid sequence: CASRPRGRPDTQYF.

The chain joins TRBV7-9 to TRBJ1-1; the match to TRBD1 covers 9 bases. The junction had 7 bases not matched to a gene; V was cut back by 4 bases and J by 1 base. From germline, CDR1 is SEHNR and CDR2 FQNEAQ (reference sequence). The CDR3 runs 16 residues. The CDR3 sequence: CASSSLWGQGNTEAFF. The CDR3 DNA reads TGTGCCAGCAGCTCCCTTTGGGGACAGGGGAACACTGAAGCTTTCTTT.